These 31 T cell receptor beta chains were sequenced from one sample in a study of T cells and Merkel cell carcinoma outcomes. Sequencing was performed with immunoSEQ multiplex PCR; in TCRdb, only in-frame clones are kept and a portion is missing. In the table there are 8,000 to 9,500 clones, under 90% of which are singletons. The sequenced material came from tumor tissue from Merkel cell carcinoma. The origin of the receptors is a human donor with Merkel cell carcinoma.

This chain connects TRBV5-6 to TRBJ1-6, with 8 bases matching TRBD1. Germline V gene data show CDR1 as SGHDT and CDR2 as YYEEEE. V was clipped by 4 bases and J by 7 bases; unmatched bases: 7. The CDR3 is 15 residues long. The CDR3 protein is CASSDDTGGNSPLHF. CDR3 nucleotides: TGTGCCAGCAGCGACGATACAGGGGGGAATTCACCCCTCCACTTT.

This clone was counted once. This sequence joins TRBV5-4 and TRBJ2-5; perhaps D is TRBD1 or TRBD2 (5 bases each). Trimming cost V 0 bases and J 1 base, with 10 bases left between them. CDR3 length equals 15 residues. Germline V gene data show CDR1 as SGHNT and CDR2 as YYREEE (reference sequence). The CDR3 is CASSLGGALQETQYF. CDR3 nucleotide sequence: TGTGCCAGCAGCTTGGGAGGGGCCCTCCAAGAGACCCAGTACTTC.

This chain connects TRBV6-5 to TRBJ2-7; D gene ambiguous. With 2 bases removed from V and 5 bases from J, the gap between germline ends came to 7 bases. The CDR3 totals 12 residues. Germline V gene data show CDR1 as MNHEY and CDR2 as SVGAGI. This chain's CDR3 is CASSYDRHEQYF. CDR3 DNA sequence: TGTGCCAGCAGTTACGATAGACACGAGCAGTACTTC.

This sequence joins TRBV7-9 and TRBJ1-5, with D maybe TRBD1 (6 bases). The CDR3 contains 15 residues. CDR1 is SEHNR, CDR2 FQNEAQ, per germline (reference sequence). Between the trimmed V and J ends, which lost 0 bases and 2 bases, there was a span of 8 bases. CDR3: CASSLAAGGNQPQHF. In DNA form, the CDR3 reads TGTGCCAGCAGCTTAGCGGCAGGGGGCAATCAGCCCCAGCATTTT.

The DNA for the CDR3 is TGTGCCAGCAGTTATATCAGCGGGGGAGAGACCCAGTACTTC. Translation gives CASSYISGGETQYF. This chain connects TRBV6-5 to TRBJ2-5; 8 bases agree with TRBD2. Germline trimming cut 3 bases from V and 4 bases from J; bases unmatched to any gene: 4. Looked up from germline, CDR1 is MNHEY and CDR2 is SVGAGI. The CDR3 has 14 amino acids.

In regard to this clone: One end of the junction varies from germline; a read error may be responsible. The identical CDR3 is also encoded by other nucleotide sequences in the sample. CDR3 sequence reads: CASSQALTDTYEQYF. CDR3 bases: TGTGCCAGCAGCCAAGCATTGACGGATACCTATGAGCAGTACTTC. The chain uses TRBV4-2 and TRBJ2-7; D is uncertain. The length of the CDR3 is 15 residues. CDR1 and CDR2 from the germline V gene are LGHNA and YNFKEQ.

The chain couples TRBV4-1 to TRBJ1-1; D unclear. Germline V gene lookup returns CDR1 MGHRA and CDR2 YSYEKL. The V end lost 1 base, the J end lost 5 bases, and 11 bases lay between the germline ends. CDR3 length equals 14 residues. The CDR3 DNA follows: TGCGCCAGCAGCCAAGGAGTGCTCGCGACTGAAGCTTTCTTT. Its translation: CASSQGVLATEAFF.

The J gene is TRBJ2-7, the V gene TRBV18, with D perhaps assigned TRBD1 or TRBD2 (5 bases each). The V gene's germline CDR1 is KGHSH and CDR2 LQKENI. This CDR3 region has 17 residues. V lost 6 bases to trimming and J lost 3 bases, with 24 bases between them. The CDR3 region has the DNA TGTGCCAGCTCTCTCCTTGGGGAGCCCTCAGGGCGCTACGAGCAGTACTTC. This translates into CASSLLGEPSGRYEQYF. The full variable domain, in which reference TRBV18 and TRBJ2-7 provide the parts outside the CDR3, is NAGVMQNPRHLVRRRGQEARLRCSPMKGHSHVYWYRQLPEEGLKFMVYLQKENIIDESGMPKERFSAEFPKEGPSILRIQQVVRGDSAAYFCASSLLGEPSGRYEQYFGPGTRLTVT.

The chain is built from TRBV7-9 and TRBJ1-3; TRBD1 agrees at 12 bases. CDR1 SEHNR and CDR2 FQNEAQ come from the germline V gene (reference sequence). This CDR3 has 16 residues. V was clipped by 6 bases and J by 3 bases; unmatched bases: 6. The CDR3 nucleotides are TGTGCCAGCAGACCATGGGACAGGGGGCTTGGAAACACCATATATTTT. Protein: CASRPWDRGLGNTIYF.

The chain employs TRBV7-6 and TRBJ1-1; D possibly corresponds to TRBD1 (6 bases). Per germline, CDR1 SGHVS and CDR2 FNYEAQ. V was pared by 1 base and J by 3 bases, with 9 bases between. This CDR3 contains 14 residues. CDR3 region: CASSLDPGDTEAFF. The CDR3 DNA follows: TGTGCCAGCAGCTTAGATCCAGGGGACACTGAAGCTTTCTTT.

The genes are TRBV28 and TRBJ2-3; 8 nucleotides line up with TRBD2. Trimming cost V 3 bases and J 2 bases; bases outside gene matches: 13. The germline V gene has CDR1 MDHEN and CDR2 SYDVKM. The length of the CDR3 is 18 residues. The CDR3 loop is CASSLGLGNPSNTDTQYF. The CDR3 DNA follows: TGTGCCAGCAGTTTGGGACTAGGGAACCCTTCTAACACAGATACGCAGTATTTT.

J is TRBJ1-2 and V is TRBV18; D possibly corresponds to TRBD1 (6 bases). The CDR3 consists of 15 residues. From germline, CDR1 is KGHSH and CDR2 LQKENI. V was shortened by 2 bases and J by 0 bases, with 10 bases between the two germline ends. The CDR3 DNA reads TGTGCCAGCTCACCAGAGGCAGGGGCTAACTATGGCTACACCTTC. This encodes CASSPEAGANYGYTF.

The gene calls are TRBV2 and TRBJ2-5; D is uncertain. Germline assignment: CDR1 SNHLY and CDR2 FYNNEI. The CDR3 consists of 12 residues. With 2 bases removed from V and 5 bases from J, the gap between germline ends came to 6 bases. CDR3 DNA sequence: TGTGCCAGCAGTGAAAATGGGGAGACCCAGTACTTC. This sequence encodes CASSENGETQYF.

The chain carries TRBV5-1 and TRBJ1-1; tentative D call: TRBD1 (5 bases). The germline CDR1 and CDR2 sequences are SGHRS and YFSETQ. V shed 3 bases and J shed 1 base, with 10 bases lying between them. The CDR3 is 14 residues long. The CDR3 spells CASSSQGGNTEAFF. The CDR3 nucleotides are TGCGCCAGCAGCTCTCAGGGCGGGAACACTGAAGCTTTCTTT. The whole variable domain, filled in from reference TRBV5-1 and TRBJ1-1, reads KAGVTQTPRYLIKTRGQQVTLSCSPISGHRSVSWYQQTPGQGLQFLFEYFSETQRNKGNFPGRFSGRQFSNSRSEMNVSTLELGDSALYLCASSSQGGNTEAFFGQGTRLTVV.

The V and J genes are TRBV18 and TRBJ1-5; 10 nucleotides agree with TRBD1. V shed 2 bases and J 6 bases; nucleotides not matched to a gene: 10. In germline, CDR1 is KGHSH, CDR2 LQKENI. This CDR3 is 17 amino acids long. The CDR3 reads CASSPKGTGVLGQPQHF. The CDR3 DNA is TGTGCCAGCTCACCAAAGGGGACAGGGGTGCTCGGTCAGCCCCAGCATTTT.

The chain couples TRBV9 to TRBJ1-2; the match to TRBD1 covers 9 bases. Germline-derived CDR1 and CDR2 are SGDLS and YYNGEE. With V trimmed by 4 bases and J by 1 base, 8 bases remained unmatched. The CDR3 sequence is 16 residues long. The DNA of the CDR3 is TGTGCCAGCAGCCCCTCCCCGGGACAGGGTAACTATGGCTACACCTTC. Amino acids: CASSPSPGQGNYGYTF.

This rearrangement joins TRBV5-4 to TRBJ1-3; possible D gene TRBD1, 6 bases. The CDR3 contains 14 residues. The germline V gene encodes CDR1 SGHNT and CDR2 YYREEE (reference sequence). Trimming stripped 2 bases from V and 3 bases from J, with 9 bases between. The CDR3 loop is CASSLQGGGNTIYF. The DNA for the CDR3 is TGTGCCAGCAGCTTACAGGGAGGTGGAAACACCATATATTTT.

V usage is TRBV10-2 and J usage is TRBJ2-1; 10 nucleotides agree with TRBD2. Germline V gene data show CDR1 as WSHSY and CDR2 as SAAADI. This CDR3 has 16 residues. V lost 0 bases and J lost 3; bases outside the gene matches: 2. The CDR3 region is CASSESPSGGYNEQFF. In DNA, the CDR3 is TGCGCCAGCAGTGAGTCCCCTAGCGGGGGCTACAATGAGCAGTTCTTC.

This clone was counted only a few times. CDR3 residues: CASSLELGGTQYF. The CDR3 nucleotides read TGTGCCAGCAGCTTAGAGTTGGGAGGGACCCAGTACTTC. The chain links TRBV7-2 to TRBJ2-5, with D perhaps matching TRBD2 (6 bases). Germline loops: CDR1 SGHTA, CDR2 FQGNSA. This CDR3 is built from 13 residues. The V end was cut by 1 base, the J end by 7 bases, with 10 bases between.

This clone was picked up one time. The rearrangement uses TRBV5-1 and TRBJ2-2; no reliable D call. Trimming stripped 0 bases from V and 0 bases from J, with 9 bases between. The CDR3 is 16 amino acids. From germline, CDR1 is SGHRS and CDR2 YFSETQ. The CDR3 spells CASSLAATSNTGELFF. The CDR3 bases are TGCGCCAGCAGCTTGGCCGCGACTTCGAACACCGGGGAGCTGTTTTTT.

The rearrangement links TRBV20-1 to TRBJ2-1, with D uncertain. Germline V gives CDR1 DFQATT, CDR2 SNEGSKA (reference sequence). V was shortened by 5 bases and J by 8 bases, with 10 bases between the two germline ends. CDR3 length: 11 residues. The CDR3 region has the DNA TGCAGTGCTCCGACAATTTATGAGCAGTTCTTC. Protein: CSAPTIYEQFF.

The genes are TRBV5-4 and TRBJ2-6; a weak D match, TRBD1 (5 bases). CDR1 is SGHNT and CDR2 is YYREEE in the germline V gene (reference sequence). This CDR3 contains 18 residues. Trimming cost V 0 bases and J 0 bases, with 13 bases left between them. CDR3 in DNA: TGTGCCAGCAGCTTGGATGGGCAGGGCCGCTCTGGGGCCAACGTCCTGACTTTC. This encodes CASSLDGQGRSGANVLTF.

The chain links TRBV2 to TRBJ1-6, with D maybe TRBD1 (5 bases). Germline assignment: CDR1 SNHLY and CDR2 FYNNEI. Trimming cost V 8 bases and J 5 bases, with 10 bases left between them. The length of the CDR3 is 13 residues. The CDR3 loop reads CASSGDHNSPLHF. In DNA, the CDR3 is TGTGCCAGCTCGGGGGACCATAATTCACCCCTCCACTTT. Together with reference TRBV2 and TRBJ1-6, the CDR3 gives the full variable domain: EPEVTQTPSHQVTQMGQEVILRCVPISNHLYFYWYRQILGQKVEFLVSFYNNEISEKSEIFDDQFSVERPDGSNFTLKIRSTKLEDSAMYFCASSGDHNSPLHFGNGTRLTVT.

The rearrangement uses TRBV6-1 and TRBJ2-5; D is perhaps TRBD2 (5 bases). The germline V and J ends were trimmed by 7 bases and 2 bases, with 17 bases remaining between them. The CDR3 is 15 residues long. Germline CDR1 is MNHNS and CDR2 is SASEGT. CDR3 DNA: TGTGCCAGCATGAGGAGGATGGGTATTCAAGAGACCCAGTACTTC. This codes for CASMRRMGIQETQYF.

This clone was picked up a small number of times. The rearrangement links TRBV28 to TRBJ2-3; the match to TRBD1 covers 9 bases. The V gene end was trimmed by 3 bases and the J gene end by 6 bases; junction bases not matched to a gene: 16. CDR1 and CDR2 (germline): MDHEN, SYDVKM. The CDR3 sequence is 18 residues long. The DNA of the CDR3 is TGTGCCAGCAGTTTCGTGGGGGGACAGGGAAATCCTCCGGATACGCAGTATTTT. Translation gives CASSFVGGQGNPPDTQYF.

The chain recombines TRBV20-1 with TRBJ2-5; the D is unclear. The CDR3 consists of 11 residues. V was pared by 3 bases and J by 8 bases, with 10 bases between. Germline V gives CDR1 DFQATT, CDR2 SNEGSKA (reference sequence). The CDR3 loop is CSARLLGTQYF. CDR3 DNA sequence: TGCAGTGCTAGGTTGCTCGGAACCCAGTACTTC.

The chain recombines TRBV18 with TRBJ2-7, with D perhaps assigned TRBD1 or TRBD2 (5 bases each). Trimming removed 3 bases at V and 2 bases at J, with 8 bases between. Germline CDR1 KGHSH, CDR2 LQKENI. This CDR3 is built from 13 residues. The chain's CDR3 is CASSPRGAYEQYF. CDR3 bases: TGTGCCAGCTCACCGAGGGGAGCCTACGAGCAGTACTTC.

The genes are TRBV5-1 and TRBJ1-4; unclear D gene. Germline V CDR1 and CDR2: SGHRS, YFSETQ. This CDR3 has 15 residues. Trimming shortened V by 0 bases and J by 8 bases, and 14 bases separated the two germline ends. CDR3 coding DNA: TGCGCCAGCAGCTTGGCCGCTGGTGTCAGCGAAAAACTGTTTTTT. This encodes CASSLAAGVSEKLFF. Based on the CDR3 plus reference TRBV5-1 and TRBJ1-4, the full variable domain is KAGVTQTPRYLIKTRGQQVTLSCSPISGHRSVSWYQQTPGQGLQFLFEYFSETQRNKGNFPGRFSGRQFSNSRSEMNVSTLELGDSALYLCASSLAAGVSEKLFFGSGTQLSVL.

This clone was detected a few times. V usage is TRBV28 and J usage is TRBJ1-4; D call uncertain. Trimming left V 3 bases short and J 5 bases short, with 10 bases between. The CDR3 is 14 amino acids. Germline V gene data show CDR1 as MDHEN and CDR2 as SYDVKM. In nucleotides, the CDR3 is TGTGCCAGCAGTTTGGGCGGATCCAATGAAAAACTGTTTTTT. As protein: CASSLGGSNEKLFF. The variable domain in full, with the rest retrieved from reference TRBV28 and TRBJ1-4, is DVKVTQSSRYLVKRTGEKVFLECVQDMDHENMFWYRQDPGLGLRLIYFSYDVKMKEKGDIPEGYSVSREKKERFSLILESASTNQTSMYLCASSLGGSNEKLFFGSGTQLSVL.

The genes are TRBV5-1 and TRBJ2-1; D perhaps matches TRBD2 (6 bases). V was shortened by 0 bases and J by 2 bases, with 12 bases between the two germline ends. The CDR3 length is 16 residues. The germline V gene has CDR1 SGHRS and CDR2 YFSETQ. CDR3 sequence: CASSLGAGWTYNEQFF. CDR3 nucleotides: TGCGCCAGCAGCTTGGGGGCGGGGTGGACCTACAATGAGCAGTTCTTC.

The chain is built from TRBV28 and TRBJ1-3, with no clear D. V was clipped by 7 bases and J by 0 bases, with 16 bases between them. CDR3 length equals 16 residues. The V gene's germline CDR1 is MDHEN and CDR2 SYDVKM. The chain's CDR3 is CASTPPLTRSGNTIYF. DNA for the CDR3: TGTGCCAGCACCCCCCCTCTGACCCGCTCTGGAAACACCATATATTTT. Looking up the rest from reference TRBV28 and TRBJ1-3 gives the full variable domain: DVKVTQSSRYLVKRTGEKVFLECVQDMDHENMFWYRQDPGLGLRLIYFSYDVKMKEKGDIPEGYSVSREKKERFSLILESASTNQTSMYLCASTPPLTRSGNTIYFGEGSWLTVV.